Described below is a single TCR beta chain sequence and its context. What it binds is unknown. This record belongs to a study of cytomegalovirus exposure and HLA in healthy donors. As for the study in general: Early released data had about 85 million unique TCRs, all coming from HLA-typed donors. General observations from the study: Roughly uniform depth of sequencing across donors was assumed in presence/absence analyses.

The PCR made use of 60 Vbeta and 13 Jbeta primers. Some clones are missing from TCRdb's copy, which holds only in-frame ones; the method was immunoSEQ multiplex PCR. The repertoire includes more than 50,000 clones, 65% to 75% of them detected once, and more than 20% sits in the top ten. Per germline, CDR1 SGHAT and CDR2 FQNNGV. The CDR3 is made up of 14 amino acids. Trimming removed 5 bases from V and 3 bases from J, with 11 bases in between. Though probably carrying unrecorded immune exposures, donors were nominally healthy at sampling. The source is a man aged 50-60 years in good health and CMV-seropositive. The chain uses TRBV11-2 and TRBJ2-1, with a weak D call TRBD2 (6 bases). Sequencing was done on a sample of PBMCs. This CDR3 reads CASSPLGGYNEQFF. The CDR3 nucleotides are TGTGCCAGCAGCCCGCTGGGGGGCTACAATGAGCAGTTCTTC. Variable domain in full (rest from reference TRBV11-2 and TRBJ2-1): EAGVAQSPRYKIIEKRQSVAFWCNPISGHATLYWYQQILGQGPKLLIQFQNNGVVDDSQLPKDRFSAERLKGVDSTLKIQPAKLEDSAVYLCASSPLGGYNEQFFGPGTRLTVL.